Presented here are 25 T cell receptor beta chains from one specimen sequenced in a study of blood T cells in healthy people across ages. With a J-beta primer mix and a sample-barcoded 5' primer, a second PCR ran roughly 6 to 11 cycles. TCRdb reprocessed the 5' RACE reads via MiXCR and lists one record per CDR3 protein. The sample lists 700,000 to 950,000 distinct CDR3 sequences, roughly 64% occurring once. Input material: blood. These receptors came from a young man in good health.

V gene TRBV20-1 combines with J gene TRBJ2-5; 8 positions agree with TRBD2. Germline values: CDR1 DFQATT, CDR2 SNEGSKA (reference sequence). This CDR3 has 15 amino acids. The V and J ends lost 0 bases and 0 bases, in that order; junction bases with no gene match: 3. The DNA for the CDR3 is TGCAGTGCTAGAGATGGGCGGGAGGACCAAGAGACCCAGTACTTC. Encoded protein: CSARDGREDQETQYF.

A remark on this clonotype: The final CDR3 position lacks the conserved phenylalanine or tryptophan, pointing to a likely read error. The DNA is left out, because the CDR3 cannot be placed on it with certainty; the CDR3 is given as TCRdb lists it. This sequence joins TRBV20-1 and TRBJ2-7; no check of the table's D call, TRBD1, against the DNA was made. Germline-derived CDR1 and CDR2 are DFQATT and SNEGSKA (reference sequence). The CDR3 spans 14 residues, counting both ends. CDR3 sequence reads: CSAKEGGGSYEQYL.

The genes are TRBV20-1 and TRBJ2-7; 8 bases line up with TRBD2. V dropped 3 bases and J dropped 1; count of bases not matched to a gene: 11. CDR3 length: 16 residues. Germline CDR1 reads DFQATT; CDR2 reads SNEGSKA (reference sequence). The CDR3 loop reads CSARGAVRGVSYEQYF. The CDR3 DNA sequence: TGCAGTGCTAGGGGAGCGGTGCGGGGGGTTTCCTACGAGCAGTACTTC.

This clonotype was observed a few times. CDR3 in amino acids: CASSQDWGLRNEQYF. DNA of the CDR3: TGCGCCAGCAGCCAAGATTGGGGACTGCGGAACGAGCAGTACTTC. This chain uses TRBV4-3 with TRBJ2-7; D might be TRBD2 (6 bases). This CDR3 is 15 amino acids long. Germline V gene sequence: CDR1 LGHNA, CDR2 YSLEER. Between the trimmed V and J ends, which lost 0 bases and 5 bases, there was a span of 14 bases.

The chain has TRBV7-6 and TRBJ2-1; D possibly corresponds to TRBD2 (5 bases). This CDR3 spans 14 amino acids. Looked up from germline, CDR1 is SGHVS and CDR2 is FNYEAQ. Trimming shortened V by 5 bases and J by 4 bases, and 12 bases separated the two germline ends. CDR3: CASSRNAGYNEQFF. The DNA of the CDR3 is TGTGCCAGCAGCCGTAACGCGGGTTACAATGAGCAGTTCTTC.

This clonotype was found once. The rearrangement joins TRBV6-2 or TRBV6-3 to TRBJ1-2; D gene unclear. CDR3 length equals 12 residues. Germline V gene data show CDR1 as MNHEY and CDR2 as SVGEGT. With 0 bases removed from V and 7 bases from J, the gap between germline ends came to 6 bases. The chain's CDR3 is CASSYSFGGYTF. In DNA, the CDR3 is TGTGCCAGCAGTTACTCGTTTGGTGGCTACACCTTC.

This clonotype appeared a single time. This rearrangement joins TRBV7-2 to TRBJ1-1, with D unclear. The V gene's germline CDR1 is SGHTA and CDR2 FQGNSA. Trimming left V 7 bases short and J 1 base short, with 7 bases between. The CDR3 covers 12 residues. This CDR3 is CASTSGNTEAFF. CDR3 DNA: TGTGCCAGCACTTCCGGGAACACTGAAGCTTTCTTT.

This clonotype was recorded a few times. This chain uses TRBV14 with TRBJ1-2; D is ambiguous. The CDR3 has 14 amino acids. V was shortened by 0 bases and J by 8 bases, with 13 bases between the two germline ends. Germline CDR1 is SGHDN and CDR2 is FVKESK. CDR3 DNA: TGTGCCAGCAGCCAAGATAAGAGTAGAGGGGGCTACACCTTC. This codes for CASSQDKSRGGYTF.

This chain connects TRBV20-1 to TRBJ2-5, with D possibly TRBD1 on 5 matching bases. Germline-derived CDR1 and CDR2 are DFQATT and SNEGSKA (reference sequence). Between the trimmed V and J ends, which lost 5 bases and 0 bases, there was a span of 16 bases. The CDR3 is made up of 15 amino acids. CDR3 sequence reads: CSAARGPMYQETQYF. In DNA form, the CDR3 reads TGCAGTGCTGCTAGGGGCCCGATGTACCAAGAGACCCAGTACTTC.

The J gene is TRBJ1-6, the V gene TRBV6-5, with D possibly matching TRBD1 (5 bases). Trimming took 4 bases from V and 8 from J, leaving 15 bases between them. This CDR3 comprises 15 residues. Germline values: CDR1 MNHEY, CDR2 SVGAGI. CDR3 loop: CASSSRGGLDSPLHF. The CDR3 DNA sequence: TGTGCCAGCAGTTCCCGGGGGGGTTTGGATTCACCCCTCCACTTT.

For this clonotype: The junction departs from germline at one end; a sequencing error may be responsible. The chain employs TRBV5-1 and TRBJ2-3, with a weak D call TRBD2 (5 bases). There are 13 residues in the CDR3. In germline, CDR1 is SGHRS, CDR2 YFSETQ. This chain's CDR3 is CASTRGSADTQYF. Here the CDR3 DNA reads TGCGCCAGCACACGTGGGAGCGCAGACACGCAGTATTTT.

Comments on this clonotype: Without the conserved terminal phenylalanine or tryptophan, this CDR3 likely stems from a read error. The limits of the CDR3 on the DNA are not certain, so only TCRdb's listed CDR3 is given. J is TRBJ1-2 and V is TRBV5-1. Counting both end residues, the CDR3 totals 14 amino acids. CDR1 and CDR2 from the germline V gene are SGHRS and YFSETQ. The CDR3 loop reads CASSLERGNYGHTV.

The V call is TRBV4-1, the J call TRBJ2-1; 9 nucleotides agree with TRBD2. Trimming took 4 bases from V and 10 from J; bases not matched to a gene: 11. From germline, CDR1 is MGHRA and CDR2 YSYEKL. The CDR3 sequence is 15 residues long. This chain's CDR3 is CASSPGLARTREQFF. The CDR3 region has the DNA TGCGCCAGCAGCCCTGGACTAGCGCGGACTAGGGAGCAGTTCTTC.

This rearrangement joins TRBV4-3 to TRBJ2-3; D may match TRBD1 or TRBD2 (5 bases each). This CDR3 has 16 amino acids. Germline CDR1 and CDR2: LGHNA and YSLEER. Trimming took off 0 bases at V and 4 bases at J, with 14 bases between the two ends. Here the CDR3 reads CASSQEPGWGADTQYF. In DNA form, the CDR3 reads TGCGCCAGCAGCCAAGAACCGGGATGGGGCGCAGATACGCAGTATTTT.

V gene TRBV12-5 combines with J gene TRBJ2-3; 7 nucleotides agree with TRBD2. From germline, CDR1 is LGHNT and CDR2 FRNRAP. CDR3 length equals 14 residues. The J segment lost 5 bases and the V segment lost 7 bases, leaving 9 bases of the junction unmatched. For the CDR3, the DNA is TGTGCTAGTGCCCCAGCGGGGCGAGGAGATACGCAGTATTTT. This translates into CASAPAGRGDTQYF.

Regarding this clonotype: Possible read error: a much larger clone is one base away. V and J are TRBV13 and TRBJ2-3, with TRBD2 matching over 8 bases. This CDR3 contains 14 residues. CDR1 is PRHDT, CDR2 FYEKMQ, per germline (reference sequence). The CDR3 bases are TGTGCCAACAGCCTGGGACTAGGGAGGGATACGCAGTATTTT. Amino acids: CANSLGLGRDTQYF.

A few counts support this clonotype. V usage is TRBV7-2 and J usage is TRBJ2-1, with 8 bases that match TRBD2. There are 15 residues in the CDR3. V shed 3 bases, J shed 7 bases, and the junction held 8 bases outside the gene matches. Germline V gene sequence: CDR1 SGHTA, CDR2 FQGNSA. DNA of the CDR3: TGTGCCAGCAGCTTTTTACGGGGGGGGCGGAATGAGCAGTTCTTC. It is translated as CASSFLRGGRNEQFF.

In this sample, this clonotype turned up a few times. The rearrangement uses TRBV6-1 and TRBJ1-2; TRBD1 might be the D (5 bases). The CDR3 has 14 residues. Germline-derived CDR1 and CDR2 are MNHNS and SASEGT. The ends were cut back, 7 bases at V and 7 bases at J, with 19 bases in the middle. As DNA, the CDR3 is TGTGCCAGCACCCTAGGACCGGGACTCTTTGGCTACACCTTC. This sequence encodes CASTLGPGLFGYTF.

The chain combines TRBV20-1 with TRBJ2-5; 13 bases are a match to TRBD2. The junction had 8 bases not matched to a gene; V was cut back by 5 bases and J by 5 bases. The length of the CDR3 is 15 residues. CDR1 and CDR2 from the germline V gene are DFQATT and SNEGSKA (reference sequence). The CDR3 loop reads CSAPSGTSGVETQYF. The CDR3 coding sequence is TGCAGTGCTCCATCCGGGACTAGCGGGGTGGAGACCCAGTACTTC.

This rearrangement joins TRBV25-1 to TRBJ1-1; D is possibly TRBD1 (5 bases). V was trimmed by 4 bases and J by 4 bases, leaving 19 bases between them. Germline CDR1 and CDR2: MGHDK and SYGVNS. The CDR3 consists of 16 residues. In nucleotides, the CDR3 is TGTGCCAGCAGTGTCCTGAGGAGGGGCGCGGGCACTGAAGCTTTCTTT. Translating gives CASSVLRRGAGTEAFF.

V gene TRBV20-1 combines with J gene TRBJ1-1; 8 bases agree with TRBD1. Unmatched junction bases numbered 5, after V lost 3 bases and J lost 11 bases. Germline-derived CDR1 and CDR2 are DFQATT and SNEGSKA (reference sequence). This CDR3 region has 11 residues. CDR3 nucleotides: TGCAGTGCTAGCCAGACAGGGGTTGCTTTCTTT. Residues: CSASQTGVAFF.

The chain recombines TRBV10-3 with TRBJ2-1, with 7 bases aligning to TRBD2. Germline V gene sequence: CDR1 ENHRY, CDR2 SYGVKD. V shed 0 bases and J 8 bases; nucleotides not matched to a gene: 16. CDR3 length equals 18 residues. CDR3 sequence (DNA): TGTGCCATCAGTGAGTCGACGGGACGAGCGGGACGGCTGCATGAGCAGTTCTTC. This encodes CAISESTGRAGRLHEQFF.

This clonotype appeared a few times. The chain joins TRBV4-1 to TRBJ2-1; the match to TRBD2 covers 9 bases. This CDR3 spans 17 amino acids. The junction had 15 bases not matched to a gene; V was cut back by 5 bases and J by 7 bases. Germline loops: CDR1 MGHRA, CDR2 YSYEKL. CDR3 nucleotides: TGCGCCAGCAGCTCACTCCCATGGGAGCGGGGGGCGAATGAGCAGTTCTTC. Encoded protein: CASSSLPWERGANEQFF.

In its sample, this clonotype was seen a few times. The gene calls are TRBV6-5 and TRBJ2-3, with 8 positions matching TRBD1. The CDR3 consists of 13 residues. Germline V gives CDR1 MNHEY, CDR2 SVGAGI. Germline trimming cut 2 bases from V and 5 bases from J; bases unmatched to any gene: 0. In DNA, the CDR3 is TGTGCCAGCAGTTACGACAGGGGAGATACGCAGTATTTT. This sequence encodes CASSYDRGDTQYF.

This clonotype was found once. V gene TRBV29-1 combines with J gene TRBJ2-1; D unresolved. Germline lookup yields CDR1 SQVTM and CDR2 ANQGSEA. V lost 0 bases and J lost 13, with 19 bases in between. The CDR3 extends over 14 amino acids. The CDR3 reads CSVEEASPEETQFF. CDR3 sequence (DNA): TGCAGCGTTGAAGAAGCAAGTCCGGAAGAGACCCAGTTCTTC.